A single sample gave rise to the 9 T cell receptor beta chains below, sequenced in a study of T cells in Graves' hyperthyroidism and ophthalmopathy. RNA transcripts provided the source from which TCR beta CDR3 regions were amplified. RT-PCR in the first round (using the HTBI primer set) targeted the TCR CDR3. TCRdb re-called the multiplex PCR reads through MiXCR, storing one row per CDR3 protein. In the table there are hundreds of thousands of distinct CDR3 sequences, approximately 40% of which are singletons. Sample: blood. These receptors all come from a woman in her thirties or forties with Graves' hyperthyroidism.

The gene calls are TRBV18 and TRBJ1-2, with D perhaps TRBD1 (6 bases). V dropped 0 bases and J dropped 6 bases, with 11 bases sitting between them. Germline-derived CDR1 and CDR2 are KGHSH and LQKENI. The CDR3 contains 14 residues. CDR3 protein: CASSPPATGDGYTF. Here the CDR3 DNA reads TGTGCCAGCTCACCACCGGCGACAGGTGATGGCTACACCTTC.

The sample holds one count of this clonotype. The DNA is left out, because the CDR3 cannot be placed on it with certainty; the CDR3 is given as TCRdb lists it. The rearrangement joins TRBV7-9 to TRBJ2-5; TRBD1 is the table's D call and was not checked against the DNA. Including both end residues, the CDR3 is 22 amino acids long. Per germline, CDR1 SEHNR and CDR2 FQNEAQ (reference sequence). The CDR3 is CASSRDGRGTGGYTFGSGTQYF.

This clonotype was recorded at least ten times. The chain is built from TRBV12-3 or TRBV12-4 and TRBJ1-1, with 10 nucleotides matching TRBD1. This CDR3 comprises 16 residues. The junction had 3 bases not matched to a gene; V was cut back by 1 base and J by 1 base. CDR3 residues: CASSLGDRGENTEAFF. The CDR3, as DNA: TGTGCCAGCAGTTTAGGGGACAGGGGCGAGAACACTGAAGCTTTCTTT.

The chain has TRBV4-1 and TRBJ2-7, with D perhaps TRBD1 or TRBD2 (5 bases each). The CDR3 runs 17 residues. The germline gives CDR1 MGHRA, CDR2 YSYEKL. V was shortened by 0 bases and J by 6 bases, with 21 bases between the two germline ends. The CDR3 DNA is TGCGCCAGCAGCCAAGACCGCTCCGGGACCACCCCCCGCGAGCAGTACTTC. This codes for CASSQDRSGTTPREQYF.

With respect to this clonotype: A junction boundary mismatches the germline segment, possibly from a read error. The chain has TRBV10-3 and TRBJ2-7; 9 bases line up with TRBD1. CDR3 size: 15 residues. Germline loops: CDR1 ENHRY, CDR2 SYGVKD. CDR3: CASSDLPGQGFEQYF. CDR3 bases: TGTGCCAGCAGTGACTTACCGGGACAGGGTTTCGAGCAGTACTTC.

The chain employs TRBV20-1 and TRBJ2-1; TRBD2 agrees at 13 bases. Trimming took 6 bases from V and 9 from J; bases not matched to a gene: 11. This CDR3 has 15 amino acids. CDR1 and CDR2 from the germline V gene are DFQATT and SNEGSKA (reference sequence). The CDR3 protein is CSAQLAGGLSREQFF. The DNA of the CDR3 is TGCAGTGCGCAACTAGCGGGGGGGCTAAGTCGTGAGCAGTTCTTC.

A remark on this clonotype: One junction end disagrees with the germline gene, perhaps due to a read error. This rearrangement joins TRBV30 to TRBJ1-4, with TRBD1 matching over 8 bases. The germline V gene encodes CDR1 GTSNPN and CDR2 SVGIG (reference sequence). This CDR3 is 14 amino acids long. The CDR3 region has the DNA TGTGCCTGGAGTTCCGGGACAGGCCATGAAAAGCTGTTTTTT. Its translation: CAWSSGTGHEKLFF.

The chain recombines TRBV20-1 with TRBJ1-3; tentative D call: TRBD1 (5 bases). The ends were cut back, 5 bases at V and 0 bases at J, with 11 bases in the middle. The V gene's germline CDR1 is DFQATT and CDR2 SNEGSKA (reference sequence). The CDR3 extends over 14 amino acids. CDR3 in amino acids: CSAQQDSSGNTIYF. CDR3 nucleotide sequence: TGCAGTGCTCAACAGGATTCCTCTGGAAACACCATATATTTT.

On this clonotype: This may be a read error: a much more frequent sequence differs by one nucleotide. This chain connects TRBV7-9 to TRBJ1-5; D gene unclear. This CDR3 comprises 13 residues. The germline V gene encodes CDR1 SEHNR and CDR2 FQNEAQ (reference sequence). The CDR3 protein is CAGSLTLSQPQHF. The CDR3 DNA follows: TGTGCCGGCAGCTTAACCCTTAGTCAGCCCCAGCATTTT. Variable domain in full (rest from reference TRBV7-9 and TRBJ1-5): DTGVSQNPRHKITKRGQNVTFRCDPISEHNRLYWYRQTLGQGPEFLTYFQNEAQLEKSRLLSDRFSAERPKGSFSTLEIQRTEQGDSAMYLCAGSLTLSQPQHFGDGTRLSIL.